These T cell receptor beta chains were read from a single sample in a study of blood T cell repertoires in COVID-19. The repertoire was sequenced with immunoSEQ multiplex PCR; TCRdb's copy has only in-frame clones and lacks some. The table includes roughly 97,000 clones, roughly 80% detected once. Sequences were obtained from peripheral blood. These receptor sequences come from a man in his sixties with acute or convalescent COVID-19. Both conserved end residues are trimmed from each CDR3.

CDR3 length: 18
J gene: TRBJ2-4
V gene: TRBV4-1
CDR3 protein: ASSQDTRPGSVRAKNIQY

CDR3 length: 14
J gene: TRBJ2-1
V gene: TRBV27
CDR3 protein: ASSSRLAGRYNEQF

CDR3 length: 10
J gene: TRBJ1-1
V gene: TRBV3-1/TRBV3-2
CDR3 protein: ASSQDYVYAF

CDR3 length: 13
J gene: TRBJ1-1
V gene: TRBV19
CDR3 protein: ASSARQGWNTEAF

CDR3 length: 12
J gene: TRBJ2-5
V gene: TRBV29-1
CDR3 protein: SLLLMGGQKTQY

CDR3 length: 12
J gene: TRBJ2-7
V gene: TRBV18
CDR3 protein: ASSPNGRSYEQY

CDR3 length: 9
J gene: TRBJ2-7
V gene: TRBV2
CDR3 protein: ASGERAQQY

CDR3 length: 13
J gene: TRBJ2-1
V gene: TRBV11-2
CDR3 protein: ASSFSESSYNEQF

CDR3 length: 15
J gene: TRBJ2-2
V gene: TRBV6-4
CDR3 protein: ASSEGTSGLNTGELF

CDR3 length: 9
J gene: TRBJ1-2
V gene: TRBV7-2
CDR3 protein: ASNRDYGYT

CDR3 length: 13
J gene: TRBJ2-1
V gene: TRBV19
CDR3 protein: ASSPGQGPYNEQF

CDR3 length: 13
J gene: TRBJ2-5
V gene: TRBV5-1
CDR3 protein: ASSLVPGRGETQY

CDR3 length: 18
J gene: TRBJ2-1
V gene: TRBV5-4
CDR3 protein: ASSLAVGRAGSSRYNEQF

CDR3 length: 11
J gene: TRBJ1-1
V gene: TRBV29-1
CDR3 protein: SFSVGANTEAF

CDR3 length: 12
J gene: TRBJ1-1
V gene: TRBV28
CDR3 protein: ASSMTGIGTEAF

CDR3 length: 13
J gene: TRBJ2-1
V gene: TRBV27
CDR3 protein: ASSTARGPYNEQF

CDR3 length: 13
J gene: TRBJ1-2
V gene: TRBV19
CDR3 protein: ASSREPGANYGYT

CDR3 length: 14
J gene: TRBJ2-2
V gene: TRBV5-1
CDR3 protein: ASSLAGAMDTGELF

CDR3 length: 14
J gene: TRBJ1-6
V gene: TRBV5-1
CDR3 protein: ASSFGARDLNSPLH

CDR3 length: 13
J gene: TRBJ1-1
V gene: TRBV5-4
CDR3 protein: ASSLARGGGTEAF

CDR3 length: 14
J gene: TRBJ1-2
V gene: TRBV9
CDR3 protein: ASSPRGAGGGYGYT

CDR3 length: 12
J gene: TRBJ1-6
V gene: TRBV9
CDR3 protein: ASSVGSGSSPLH